The TCR beta chain described here comes from a study of CD8 T cells in ankylosing spondylitis. Study-wide results and limits: A motif of fewer than ten highly homologous TCR beta variants was seen as apparently characteristic of ankylosing spondylitis blood. It was reported that disease-linked clones were significantly enriched in matched ankylosing spondylitis synovial fluid.

Construction of TCR beta libraries was performed using quantitative 5'-RACE with molecular barcodes. In TCRdb, the 5' RACE reads were re-called with MiXCR into one record per CDR3 protein. The table records about 450,000 distinct CDR3 sequences, roughly 26% of them present only once. Details on this clonotype: What it binds is unknown.

V lost 5 bases, J lost 2 bases, and 18 bases lay in between. The CDR3 is 16 residues long. Germline CDR1 is SGHAT and CDR2 is FQNNGV. Material: blood, either unsorted or a sorted T cell fraction (not recorded which). This chain uses TRBV11-2 with TRBJ2-5; the D gene is possibly TRBD2 (6 bases). This receptor was obtained from a male donor with ankylosing spondylitis. The CDR3 reads CASSQRGQRVQETQYF. In DNA form, the CDR3 reads TGTGCCAGCAGCCAAAGGGGTCAGCGGGTTCAAGAGACCCAGTACTTC.